The next 11 T cell receptor beta chains were all read from a single sample in a study of T cells in localized non-small cell lung cancer. Libraries were prepared by immunoSEQ multiplex PCR; TCRdb keeps only in-frame clonotypes and omits some of them. Among 3,100 or so clones listed, around a fifth were seen once. Sequencing was performed on lung tumor tissue, taken before any cancer treatment. The receptors here all came from a man between 18 and 50 years old with stage II lung adenocarcinoma.

The chain has TRBV25-1 and TRBJ2-2, with a tentative D call TRBD1 (6 bases). CDR1 and CDR2 from the germline V gene are MGHDK and SYGVNS. V was cut by 1 base and J by 3 bases, with 6 bases left in between. The CDR3 length is 14 residues. DNA for the CDR3: TGTGCCAGCAGTGAATCAGGGGACACCGGGGAGCTGTTTTTT. It is translated as CASSESGDTGELFF.

The chain is built from TRBV11-3 and TRBJ2-3, with D perhaps matching TRBD2 (6 bases). V was clipped by 6 bases and J by 0 bases, with 10 bases between them. Germline V gene data show CDR1 as SGHNT and CDR2 as YENEEA. The CDR3 runs to 14 residues. Here the CDR3 reads CASRFGGSTDTQYF. CDR3 DNA: TGTGCCAGCAGGTTCGGGGGTAGCACAGATACGCAGTATTTT.

This sequence joins TRBV12-5 and TRBJ2-3; 8 bases are shared with TRBD2. Per the germline V gene, CDR1 is LGHNT and CDR2 is FRNRAP. The length of the CDR3 is 16 residues. The DNA of the CDR3 is TGTGCCAGCGGCGGGGGGCTAGCGGGTTTTACGGATACGCAGTATTTT. It encodes CASGGGLAGFTDTQYF.

The chain joins TRBV5-1 to TRBJ2-7; D gene ambiguous. CDR1 is SGHRS, CDR2 YFSETQ, per germline. The CDR3 sequence is 15 residues long. V was shortened by 1 base and J by 3 bases, with 14 bases between the two germline ends. The CDR3 DNA reads as TGCGCCAGCAGCTTGTTTGACTCAGGCGACTACGAGCAGTACTTC. Protein product: CASSLFDSGDYEQYF.

The V gene is TRBV25-1, the J gene TRBJ1-6; D unresolved. The CDR3 is 13 amino acids. Trimming took 6 bases from V and 8 from J, leaving 11 bases between them. Germline CDR1 and CDR2: MGHDK and SYGVNS. CDR3: CASRRGTDSPLHF. The CDR3 DNA reads as TGTGCCAGCAGACGGGGTACCGATTCACCCCTCCACTTT.

This clone was detected a few times. CDR3 DNA sequence: TGCAGCGCCGACGGTGGGGCCAACGTCCTGACTTTC. It codes for CSADGGANVLTF. The rearrangement uses TRBV29-1 and TRBJ2-6; D is unresolved. The CDR3 contains 12 residues. Germline V lookup: CDR1 SQVTM, CDR2 ANQGSEA. V gave up 7 bases and J gave up 3 bases, with 7 bases separating them. The variable domain in full, with the rest retrieved from reference TRBV29-1 and TRBJ2-6, is SAVISQKPSRDICQRGTSLTIQCQVDSQVTMMFWYRQQPGQSLTLIATANQGSEATYESGFVIDKFPISRPNLTFSTLTVSNMSPEDSSIYLCSADGGANVLTFGAGSRLTVL.

This chain uses TRBV11-3 with TRBJ2-2; 12 nucleotides align to TRBD2. Germline CDR1 and CDR2: SGHNT and YENEEA. Trimming removed 5 bases from V and 4 bases from J; junction bases left unmatched: 5. The CDR3 has 16 amino acids. The CDR3 protein is CASSPGLAGRTGELFF. The CDR3 nucleotides read TGTGCCAGCAGCCCGGGACTAGCGGGTCGCACCGGGGAGCTGTTTTTT.

This clone was counted between two and nine times. The CDR3, as DNA: TGTGCCATCAGTGAGACAGGGGAGAGCGGTCAGCCCCAGCATTTT. It encodes CAISETGESGQPQHF. This chain uses TRBV10-3 with TRBJ1-5, with TRBD1 identical over 7 bases. Losses at the gene ends were 2 bases for V and 6 bases for J; bases not matched to a gene: 7. Germline CDR1 is ENHRY and CDR2 is SYGVKD. The CDR3 sequence is 15 residues long.

This clone was detected only a few times. This sequence joins TRBV6-8 and TRBJ1-2, with TRBD1 as a possible D gene (5 bases). In germline, CDR1 is MNHGY, CDR2 SAAAGT. This CDR3 has 15 residues. V was pared by 7 bases and J by 7 bases, with 22 bases between. The CDR3 reads CASTPLTSGRGGYTF. CDR3 coding DNA: TGTGCCAGCACCCCTCTAACCTCAGGGAGGGGTGGCTACACCTTC.

The chain joins TRBV10-2 to TRBJ2-3; D perhaps matches TRBD2 (5 bases). V was pared by 6 bases and J by 2 bases, with 15 bases between. CDR3 length: 15 amino acids. Germline CDR1 WSHSY, CDR2 SAAADI. In DNA, the CDR3 is TGCGCCAGCAGGCAACGCGGGCAGATCACAGATACGCAGTATTTT. Its protein product is CASRQRGQITDTQYF.

This chain connects TRBV6-8 to TRBJ2-7; D gene ambiguous. V was pared by 8 bases and J by 1 base, with 12 bases between. The CDR3 has 13 residues. Germline CDR1 is MNHGY and CDR2 is SAAAGT. CDR3 DNA: TGTGCCAGCCGTGGAGCCATATCCTACGAGCAGTACTTC. The encoded protein is CASRGAISYEQYF.